This T cell receptor (beta chain) was sequenced during a study of blood T cell repertoires in COVID-19. Looking at the study overall: From the United States, Italy and Spain came samples of acute and convalescent COVID-19. T cells, B-cell-depleted T cells, or PBMCs supplied cDNA or gDNA.

The Seattle patients, enrolled during active infection, were followed longitudinally. Authors' processing steps: Estimated nucleated cell counts came from reference gene primer amplification. Sequencing used immunoSEQ multiplex PCR; TCRdb keeps in-frame clones, though not all of them. That table is the source of V, J and clone size, and D and trimming were worked out from the DNA. Of fewer than 300,000 clones in the sample, less than 90% were seen once. Germline CDR1 SGHTA, CDR2 FQGNSA. Trimming left V 1 base short and J 2 bases short, with 6 bases between. The length of the CDR3 is 14 residues. The rearrangement links TRBV7-2 to TRBJ1-5, with a weak D call TRBD1 (5 bases). The clonotype was recovered from a woman in her twenties or thirties with COVID-19, enrolled during active disease. The sequenced material came from peripheral blood. CDR3 DNA: TGTGCCAGCAGCTTAGTACAGGGCAATCAGCCCCAGCATTTT. Residues: CASSLVQGNQPQHF. The variable domain in full, with the rest retrieved from reference TRBV7-2 and TRBJ1-5, is GAGVSQSPSNKVTEKGKDVELRCDPISGHTALYWYRQSLGQGLEFLIYFQGNSAPDKSGLPSDRFSAERTGGSVSTLTIQRTQQEDSAVYLCASSLVQGNQPQHFGDGTRLSIL.